This T cell receptor beta chain appears in the sequencing data of a study of blood T cell repertoires in COVID-19. V dropped 4 bases and J dropped 4 bases, with 10 bases sitting between them. The germline V gene has CDR1 MGHRA and CDR2 YSYEKL. This CDR3 comprises 14 residues. Assay: immunoSEQ multiplex PCR; the TCRdb copy retains only in-frame clones and omits some. The sample lists 200,000 to 300,000 clones, about 91% seen once, with roughly 6.3% in the top ten. The sequencing sample was made of peripheral blood. The chain joins TRBV4-1 to TRBJ2-2; a weak D match, TRBD2 (6 bases). The clonotype originates from a woman younger than 45 with COVID-19, enrolled during active disease. The CDR3, as DNA: TGCGCCAGCAGCCGGGGGGACGGCACCGGGGAGCTGTTTTTT. This codes for CASSRGDGTGELFF.